This passage covers 3 T cell receptor beta chains from one sample sequenced in a study of T-cell reconstitution after alpha-beta-depleted transplantation in children (dated by TCRdb to the mid-2010s). The library was prepared using PCR. For sequencing, an Illumina HiSeq 2500 was employed. TCR libraries were prepared with molecular barcoding, using unique molecular identifiers to normalize TCRbeta repertoire quantification. The public reads were quality trimmed at Q25 with fastp and then assembled into clones with MiXCR by TCRdb, keeping productive beta chains. When rows share a CDR3 protein, they turn into one entry using the most common DNA and genes. Recorded for this sample are a few hundred thousand distinct CDR3 sequences; 10% to 15% of them occurred a single time. The ten largest account for 2% to 2.5% of the sample. Sample treatment or condition, as interpreted from the label and publication: allogeneic hematopoietic cell transplantation with graft depleted of TCRalphabeta T cells and CD19 B cells.

The sample here was PBMCs, mostly from graft donor cells, taken 360 days after TCRalphabeta/CD19-depleted stem cell transplant. The receptors were gathered from a male patient younger than 18 who had a stem cell transplant for acute myeloid leukemia, so the T cells may come from the graft donor.

This clonotype was counted ten times or more. This chain links TRBV6-2 or TRBV6-3 with TRBJ2-7; 9 nucleotides match TRBD2. Looked up from germline, CDR1 is MNHEY and CDR2 is SVGEGT. J gave up 3 bases and V 7 bases, and 4 bases lay outside the gene matches. The CDR3 length is 13 residues. This CDR3 is CASNLAGSYEQYF. CDR3 coding DNA: TGTGCCAGCAATCTAGCGGGAAGCTACGAGCAGTACTTC.

The J gene is TRBJ2-1, the V gene TRBV5-1; 13 nucleotides agree with TRBD2. CDR1 SGHRS and CDR2 YFSETQ come from the germline V gene. The CDR3 sequence is 17 residues long. The J segment lost 4 bases and the V segment lost 4 bases, leaving 8 bases of the junction unmatched. The CDR3 sequence: CASSPRLAGGLYNEQFF. CDR3 DNA: TGCGCCAGCAGCCCCAGACTAGCGGGAGGCCTTTACAATGAGCAGTTCTTC.

This clonotype has just one count. The chain employs TRBV7-8 and TRBJ1-5; TRBD1 is a possible D gene (6 bases). Germline V gives CDR1 SGHVS, CDR2 FQNEAQ. Trimming cost V 5 bases and J 0 bases, with 17 bases left between them. This CDR3 spans 17 amino acids. This CDR3 is CASSPRGRTYSNQPQHF. The CDR3 nucleotides are TGTGCCAGCAGCCCGAGGGGGAGAACATATAGCAATCAGCCCCAGCATTTT. Full variable domain (outside the CDR3, taken from reference TRBV7-8 and TRBJ1-5): GAGVSQSPRYKVAKRGQDVALRCDPISGHVSLFWYQQALGQGPEFLTYFQNEAQLDKSGLPSDRFFAERPEGSVSTLKIQRTQQEDSAVYLCASSPRGRTYSNQPQHFGDGTRLSIL.